What follows are 13 T cell receptor beta chains derived from one specimen sequenced in a study of cytomegalovirus exposure and HLA in healthy donors. Amplification used 60 Vbeta primers and 13 Jbeta primers. This table comes from immunoSEQ multiplex PCR, and its TCRdb copy is limited to in-frame clones, with some not included. This repertoire shows about 160,000 clones, around four fifths found once; its top ten account for about 0.89%. The specimen was PBMCs. Receptor source: a girl aged 2 to 10 in good health and CMV-seropositive.

CDR3 amino acids: CASSGDTEAFF. DNA for the CDR3: TGTGCCAGCAGTGGAGACACTGAAGCTTTCTTT. The V call is TRBV2, the J call TRBJ1-1; D not resolved. CDR1 and CDR2 (germline): SNHLY, FYNNEI. This CDR3 region has 11 residues. Trimming took off 4 bases at V and 3 bases at J, with 3 bases between the two ends.

V is TRBV5-1 and J is TRBJ2-5; 7 bases match TRBD2. This CDR3 region has 15 residues. Germline lookup yields CDR1 SGHRS and CDR2 YFSETQ. V was pared by 0 bases and J by 2 bases, with 4 bases of the junction left unmatched. The CDR3 bases are TGCGCCAGCAGCTTGGATCTAGCGGTACAAGAGACCCAGTACTTC. It codes for CASSLDLAVQETQYF.

This clone was seen only a few times. The CDR3 DNA sequence: TGTGCCTGGAGTTTAGGGGCCTACGAGCAGTACTTC. It encodes CAWSLGAYEQYF. V and J are TRBV30 and TRBJ2-7, with D perhaps TRBD1 (5 bases). Trimming pared 2 bases from V and 2 bases from J, leaving 7 bases between. Germline CDR1 and CDR2: GTSNPN and SVGIG (reference sequence). The CDR3 is 12 residues long. Together with reference TRBV30 and TRBJ2-7, the CDR3 gives the full variable domain: SQTIHQWPATLVQPVGSPLSLECTVEGTSNPNLYWYRQAAGRGLQLLFYSVGIGQISSEVPQNLSASRPQDRQFILSSKKLLLSDSGFYLCAWSLGAYEQYFGPGTRLTVT.

V and J are TRBV28 and TRBJ2-4; 8 bases match TRBD1. The CDR3 consists of 15 residues. The J segment lost 6 bases and the V segment lost 6 bases, leaving 10 bases of the junction unmatched. Germline CDR1 reads MDHEN; CDR2 reads SYDVKM. This CDR3 reads CASSPTGGKGNIQYF. The CDR3 bases are TGTGCCAGCAGCCCCACAGGGGGAAAAGGAAACATTCAGTACTTC.

The count of this clone is one. The V and J genes are TRBV6-5 and TRBJ1-6; D is perhaps TRBD1 (6 bases). Germline V lookup: CDR1 MNHEY, CDR2 SVGAGI. V lost 1 base to trimming and J lost 5 bases, with 9 bases between them. The length of the CDR3 is 15 residues. The CDR3 sequence is CASSYLPGDNSPLHF. The CDR3 nucleotides are TGTGCCAGCAGTTACTTACCAGGGGATAATTCACCCCTCCACTTT.

This clone was recorded only once. The V gene is TRBV6-1, the J gene TRBJ2-7; possible D gene TRBD1, 6 bases. From germline, CDR1 is MNHNS and CDR2 SASEGT. CDR3 length: 14 residues. Trimming left V 5 bases short and J 0 bases short, with 11 bases between. The CDR3: CASSTDRISYEQYF. CDR3 sequence (DNA): TGTGCCAGCAGTACCGACAGGATCTCCTACGAGCAGTACTTC.

The J gene is TRBJ2-1, the V gene TRBV30; 10 nucleotides agree with TRBD2. The germline V gene encodes CDR1 GTSNPN and CDR2 SVGIG (reference sequence). This CDR3 spans 16 amino acids. V trimming: 0 bases; J trimming: 5 bases; junction bases outside the gene matches: 7. The CDR3 spells CAWSVSLTSGDNEQFF. CDR3 in DNA: TGTGCCTGGAGTGTATCCCTCACTAGCGGGGACAATGAGCAGTTCTTC.

CDR3 nucleotides: TGTGCCAGCAGGTTCCCCGGGACTAGCGGGAGGGATGGGACCCAGTACTTC. Amino acids: CASRFPGTSGRDGTQYF. The chain carries TRBV5-8 and TRBJ2-5; 16 nucleotides match TRBD2. The J segment lost 7 bases and the V segment lost 5 bases, leaving 11 bases of the junction unmatched. Germline assignment: CDR1 SGHTS and CDR2 YDEGEE. This CDR3 has 17 amino acids.

This rearrangement joins TRBV5-1 to TRBJ2-6, with D perhaps TRBD1 (6 bases). Germline values: CDR1 SGHRS, CDR2 YFSETQ. The V and J ends lost 4 bases and 0 bases respectively, with 14 bases between them. The CDR3 has 17 amino acids. The CDR3 region has the DNA TGCGCCAGCAGCCCGGGACAACCCCTCTCTGGGGCCAACGTCCTGACTTTC. Amino acids: CASSPGQPLSGANVLTF. The full variable domain, completed using reference TRBV5-1 and TRBJ2-6, is KAGVTQTPRYLIKTRGQQVTLSCSPISGHRSVSWYQQTPGQGLQFLFEYFSETQRNKGNFPGRFSGRQFSNSRSEMNVSTLELGDSALYLCASSPGQPLSGANVLTFGAGSRLTVL.

CDR3 amino acids: CASSQAQVNTEAFF. DNA of the CDR3: TGCGCCAGCAGCCAAGCGCAGGTGAACACTGAAGCTTTCTTT. This sequence joins TRBV4-1 and TRBJ1-1; D not certain. Germline loops: CDR1 MGHRA, CDR2 YSYEKL. The V gene lost 1 base and the J gene lost 0 bases, with 6 bases spanning the gap. This CDR3 spans 14 amino acids.

The chain joins TRBV18 to TRBJ2-3, with 7 nucleotides matching TRBD2. The CDR3 runs 16 residues. J was trimmed by 5 bases and V by 3 bases; bases with no gene match: 11. Looked up from germline, CDR1 is KGHSH and CDR2 is LQKENI. Written as DNA, the CDR3 is TGTGCCAGCTCACCCCGAAGGGCGGGAGAGGTAGATACGCAGTATTTT. Amino acids: CASSPRRAGEVDTQYF. Drawing the rest from reference TRBV18 and TRBJ2-3, the complete variable domain is NAGVMQNPRHLVRRRGQEARLRCSPMKGHSHVYWYRQLPEEGLKFMVYLQKENIIDESGMPKERFSAEFPKEGPSILRIQQVVRGDSAAYFCASSPRRAGEVDTQYFGPGTRLTVL.

This clone was seen just once. This chain links TRBV9 with TRBJ1-2; 8 bases are a match to TRBD1. CDR3 size: 14 residues. CDR1 SGDLS and CDR2 YYNGEE come from the germline V gene. Trimming removed 5 bases from V and 2 bases from J; junction bases left unmatched: 5. For the CDR3, the DNA is TGTGCCAGCAGTTCGGACAGGGTAAACTATGGCTACACCTTC. This codes for CASSSDRVNYGYTF. Filled out from reference TRBV9 and TRBJ1-2, the complete variable domain reads DSGVTQTPKHLITATGQRVTLRCSPRSGDLSVYWYQQSLDQGLQFLIQYYNGEERAKGNILERFSAQQFPDLHSELNLSSLELGDSALYFCASSSDRVNYGYTFGSGTRLTVV.

The rearrangement uses TRBV10-3 and TRBJ1-1; 7 bases agree with TRBD1. The V gene's germline CDR1 is ENHRY and CDR2 SYGVKD. After removal of 9 bases from V and 1 base from J, the junction contained 5 bases not matched to a gene. The CDR3 runs to 13 residues. This CDR3 is CAIAGTENTEAFF. The CDR3 nucleotides are TGTGCCATAGCCGGGACAGAGAACACTGAAGCTTTCTTT.